Below are 17 T cell receptor beta chains sequenced from a single sample in a study of regulatory T cells in long-lasting Graves disease. As to time point: persistent/refractory GD, antithyroid drugs over 5 years with positive TRAb. TCR sequences were obtained from RNA taken from PBMCs. Arm-PCR of CDR3 regions and iRepertoire HTBI primers were the basis on which TCR beta libraries were built. Each CDR3 protein is one row after TCRdb ran MiXCR on the multiplex PCR reads. The table records 400,000 to 500,000 distinct CDR3 sequences, approximately 22% of them present only once. The starting material was peripheral blood mononuclear cells (PBMCs), obtained when the disease was refractory, from a patient treated with antithyroid drugs. These receptors all come from a female donor with Graves disease.

This clonotype was detected ten times or more. This chain links TRBV2 with TRBJ1-5; no definite D call. Germline lookup yields CDR1 SNHLY and CDR2 FYNNEI. Trimming shortened V by 2 bases and J by 5 bases, and 13 bases separated the two germline ends. This CDR3 comprises 15 residues. The CDR3 is CASSELVMPDQPQHF. DNA for the CDR3: TGTGCCAGCAGTGAATTGGTGATGCCGGATCAGCCCCAGCATTTT. The full variable domain, completed using reference TRBV2 and TRBJ1-5, is EPEVTQTPSHQVTQMGQEVILRCVPISNHLYFYWYRQILGQKVEFLVSFYNNEISEKSEIFDDQFSVERPDGSNFTLKIRSTKLEDSAMYFCASSELVMPDQPQHFGDGTRLSIL.

This clonotype was seen a few times. The J gene is TRBJ2-7, the V gene TRBV7-2; the D gene could be TRBD1 or TRBD2 (5 bases each). This CDR3 has 17 residues. The germline V gene encodes CDR1 SGHTA and CDR2 FQGNSA. The V end was cut by 3 bases, the J end by 0 bases, with 18 bases between. Written as DNA, the CDR3 is TGTGCCAGCAGCTTGGGACCCACTTCTTCTAGCTCCTACGAGCAGTACTTC. This codes for CASSLGPTSSSSYEQYF.

This clonotype was seen a few times. The V and J genes are TRBV4-1 and TRBJ1-5, with TRBD1 matching 10 bases. There are 17 residues in the CDR3. Germline values: CDR1 MGHRA, CDR2 YSYEKL. V gave up 0 bases and J gave up 2 bases; unmatched junction bases: 4. Here the CDR3 DNA reads TGCGCCAGCAGCCAAGATGGAGGACAGGGGGGCAATCAGCCCCAGCATTTT. It translates to CASSQDGGQGGNQPQHF.

The chain joins TRBV30 to TRBJ1-2; TRBD1 is a possible D gene (5 bases). This CDR3 comprises 12 residues. The germline CDR1 and CDR2 sequences are GTSNPN and SVGIG (reference sequence). V was shortened by 3 bases and J by 3 bases, with 8 bases between the two germline ends. The CDR3 sequence: CAWSGADYGYTF. CDR3 bases: TGTGCCTGGAGCGGGGCAGACTATGGCTACACCTTC.

The sample holds many counts of this clonotype. V and J are TRBV7-9 and TRBJ2-5; 7 nucleotides line up with TRBD2. With V trimmed by 5 bases and J by 5 bases, 5 bases remained unmatched. CDR1 and CDR2 from the germline V gene are SEHNR and FQNEAQ (reference sequence). The CDR3 totals 13 residues. CDR3 DNA: TGTGCCAGCAGCGGCGGGAGAGTCGAGACCCAGTACTTC. It codes for CASSGGRVETQYF.

This clonotype was counted ten times or more. The J gene is TRBJ2-5, the V gene TRBV7-3, with D perhaps being TRBD1 or TRBD2 (7 bases each). CDR3 length: 15 amino acids. V dropped 4 bases and J dropped 2 bases, with 14 bases sitting between them. From germline, CDR1 is SGHTA and CDR2 FQGTGA. CDR3 in DNA: TGTGCCAGCAGCTCCCAGGGGGGGGAACAAGAGACCCAGTACTTC. Its protein product is CASSSQGGEQETQYF.

This clonotype was found many times. The V call is TRBV28, the J call TRBJ2-7; D remains unclear. The germline V and J ends were trimmed by 5 bases and 5 bases, with 10 bases remaining between them. The germline V gene encodes CDR1 MDHEN and CDR2 SYDVKM. The CDR3 contains 12 residues. The CDR3 DNA sequence: TGTGCCAGCAGTCCAACAGAGGACGAGCAGTACTTC. Protein product: CASSPTEDEQYF.

In this sample, this clonotype turned up many times. CDR3 bases: TGTGCCAGCAGCGACAGGAACACTGAAGCTTTCTTT. This sequence encodes CASSDRNTEAFF. This chain links TRBV2 with TRBJ1-1; TRBD1 might be the D (5 bases). Trimming stripped 6 bases from V and 1 base from J, with 6 bases between. This CDR3 region has 12 residues. The V gene's germline CDR1 is SNHLY and CDR2 FYNNEI.

The chain joins TRBV19 to TRBJ1-4; D gene uncertain. V was trimmed by 7 bases and J by 7 bases, leaving 13 bases between them. Germline CDR1 is LNHDA and CDR2 is SQIVND (reference sequence). The CDR3 has 13 amino acids. This chain's CDR3 is CASNPTHGEKLFF. The CDR3 DNA reads TGTGCCAGTAACCCTACTCACGGTGAAAAACTGTTTTTT.

This chain links TRBV11-3 with TRBJ1-6; a possible D gene is TRBD1 (6 bases). Germline assignment: CDR1 SGHNT and CDR2 YENEEA. The germline V and J ends were trimmed by 6 bases and 10 bases, with 19 bases remaining between them. The CDR3 loop spans 15 amino acids. This chain's CDR3 is CASSLNRVEGSPLHF. The CDR3 bases are TGTGCCAGCAGTTTAAACAGGGTTGAGGGGTCACCCCTCCACTTT.

This clonotype was observed many times. The V and J genes are TRBV28 and TRBJ2-2; possible D gene TRBD1, 6 bases. Trimming shortened V by 5 bases and J by 5 bases, and 15 bases separated the two germline ends. CDR3 length: 15 residues. Germline CDR1 is MDHEN and CDR2 is SYDVKM. The CDR3: CASSRQGMGTGELFF. Here the CDR3 DNA reads TGTGCCAGCAGTCGCCAGGGGATGGGGACCGGGGAGCTGTTTTTT.

V gene TRBV6-1 combines with J gene TRBJ1-4; 9 bases align to TRBD1. From germline, CDR1 is MNHNS and CDR2 SASEGT. J was trimmed by 4 bases and V by 7 bases; bases with no gene match: 7. The CDR3 is 15 residues long. CDR3 coding DNA: TGTGCCAGCAATGCACAGGGGGCTTATAATGAAAAACTGTTTTTT. It yields the protein CASNAQGAYNEKLFF.

With regard to this clonotype: A much larger clone is a single base away; this may be a read error. The chain has TRBV4-1 and TRBJ2-5; 7 nucleotides align to TRBD1. The CDR3 consists of 16 residues. The junction had 4 bases not matched to a gene; V was cut back by 0 bases and J by 0 bases. The germline V gene encodes CDR1 MGHRA and CDR2 YSYEKL. The CDR3 here is CASSQEGDRDQETQYF. The DNA of the CDR3 is TGCGCCAGCAGCCAAGAAGGGGACAGAGACCAAGAGACCCAGTACTTC.

This clonotype was counted ten times or more. The chain links TRBV12-3 or TRBV12-4 to TRBJ2-5; D is uncertain. Trimming took 6 bases from V and 7 from J, leaving 9 bases between them. The CDR3 runs 11 residues. CDR3 sequence: CASSSYRTQYF. The CDR3 DNA follows: TGTGCCAGCAGCTCTTATCGGACCCAGTACTTC.

Ten or more counts support this clonotype. V usage is TRBV7-2 and J usage is TRBJ2-7; D gene unclear. V lost 5 bases to trimming and J lost 4 bases, with 15 bases between them. In germline, CDR1 is SGHTA, CDR2 FQGNSA. The CDR3 totals 14 residues. The CDR3 nucleotides are TGTGCCAGCAGCCCAGGCTTCGGCCCTTACGAGCAGTACTTC. Translating gives CASSPGFGPYEQYF.

The rearrangement uses TRBV15 and TRBJ1-4; no firm D call. The CDR3 runs to 15 residues. Trimming cost V 1 base and J 0 bases, with 6 bases left between them. Germline values: CDR1 LNHNV, CDR2 YYDKDF (reference sequence). The CDR3 nucleotides are TGTGCCACCAGCAGAGTAGTGTCAACTAATGAAAAACTGTTTTTT. This gives the protein CATSRVVSTNEKLFF.

A remark on this clonotype: This may be a read error: a much more frequent sequence differs by one nucleotide. The rearrangement uses TRBV28 and TRBJ2-7, with D maybe TRBD2 (6 bases). Per germline, CDR1 MDHEN and CDR2 SYDVKM. The CDR3 has 15 amino acids. This chain's CDR3 is CASSYLGTYSYGQYF. The CDR3 region has the DNA TGTGCCAGCAGTTACCTCGGGACTTACTCCTACGGGCAGTACTTC.